This T cell receptor beta chain was identified in a study of long-term antiretroviral therapy in people with HIV (dated by TCRdb to between 2021 and 2024). Background on the whole study: The earliest samples were collected approximately a decade before the 2015 WHO recommendation for immediate ART, a period when ART was typically delayed until CD4 counts fell. A total of roughly 200 cryopreserved PBMC samples came from approximately 30 adults with confirmed HIV infection and were collected serially over a mean of roughly 6 years (range 1-12). About 35% of the 30 participants with HIV were female. This retrospective serial study examined whether starting ART and sustained HIV suppression were associated with changes in the composition and diversity of the TRB repertoire in peripheral blood. Test extractions of a monoclonal T-cell line alongside about 30 polyclonal samples showed no cross-contamination during QIAcube processing. The research as a whole found: ART initiation was associated with a significant increase in TRB diversity, but diversity stayed significantly below transplant donor controls even after long-term ART. HIV repertoires had narrower CDR3 length ranges than controls, and the network structure suggested an antigen-experienced repertoire that shifted only slightly toward naive after ART. Samples dated from the mid-2000s to the late 2010s, and the ART regimens used may be less effective than current ones. At every time point, the repertoire was dominated by expanded TRB clones first identified before ART initiation, although this dominance fluctuated and, in many PLHIV, declined after ART. Because pre-ART samples had limited cell numbers, unsorted PBMC were profiled rather than sorted CD4+ and CD8+ T cells. Inferences about post-ART repertoire changes are limited because no data were available on ART adherence, viral resistance or therapy changes. Limited PBMC availability meant only the TCR beta chain was sequenced, without alpha chain pairing.

The CDR3 sequence holds 12 residues, the cysteine and phenylalanine included. Just CDR3 DNA is preserved here, 36 bases in frame from base 1. From a lookup of the germline V gene, CDR1 and CDR2 are MRHNA and SNTAGT. The trim is 4 bases for V and 10 bases for J, with a gap of 11 bases between the germline ends. Points on this clone: The antigen it binds to is not known. No much larger clonotype is one base removed from it; base qualities were not supplied.

Inclusion was restricted to participants for whom at least one PBMC sample before ART initiation and at least two post-ART samples were available. Treatment was received in the United States of America by all participants with HIV. Cryopreserved samples of about 0.95-11 million PBMC were thawed and washed before DNA extraction. At the time of the earliest PBMC sample, participants with HIV were aged between roughly 23 and 60 years. Per participant, PBMC samples came from 1-4 timepoints prior to ART initiation and 2-8 timepoints following ART initiation, for a median of 7 samples. Serial HIV viral load, CD4+ T-cell count, ART history and demographic data were obtained for every participant. Genomic DNA was extracted from unsorted PBMC with a Qiagen kit on a QIAcube, processed in batches of 12 samples. The immunoSEQ hsTCRB v3.0 assay was used at survey level resolution for TRB variable region sequencing. The target sequencing depth for TRB was roughly 35,000-50,000 T-cell genomes per sample. Pooled TRB libraries were sequenced on an Illumina MiSeq with a v3 150-cycle kit. The study's own analysis went as follows. Repertoire analysis was performed in R inside a reproducible Nextflow workflow that covered QC, data transformation and analysis. LymphoSeq2, an R package for AIRR-Seq data exploration, was used to implement custom analyses. A handful of samples that yielded fewer than 5000 total TRB sequences were excluded, so that 150 to 200 HIV repertoires were analyzed. Among the approximately 180 retained HIV repertoires, about 59 were collected before ART initiation and about 130 were collected after ART initiation. Repertoires were downsampled to 5000 TRB nucleotide sequences, and summary statistics were averaged over 100 downsampling iterations. The analysis kept only TRB sequences whose CDR3 regions were at least seven amino acids long. A Shannon entropy-derived clonality score and the Gini coefficient were used to measure diversity. In the repertoire networks, any two of the top 5000 CDR3 amino acid sequences were linked whenever the two sequences differed by an edit distance of one. For TRB CDR3 amino acid sequences, GLIPH2 was used to predict antigen specificity groups and MHC restriction. To flag known associations with CMV, EBV, HIV or tissue antigens, CDR3 amino acid sequences were compared against VDJdb and McPAS-TCR. Pre-ART, post-ART and control groups were compared with Wilcoxon signed-rank tests and Holm-Bonferroni correction. This is the immuneACCESS table as TCRdb keeps it, with only in-frame sequences that have V and J called. A part of the clones is gone; compared with another copy, unresolved V genes explain less than half, and the rest is unexplained. That table furnishes V, J and clone size, whereas the DNA furnished D and trimming. Within this sample are about 33,000 clones, with 95% to 98% of them counted one time only. The biggest ten clones account for roughly 2.9% of the sample.

This specimen was unsorted PBMCs, taken 6.9 years after starting antiretroviral therapy. The chain is assembled from TRBV6-4 and TRBJ2-1; there is no confident call for the D gene. This receptor was taken from a man between 25 and 39 years old with HIV. This receptor carries the CDR3 CASSGMGKEQFF. Here is the DNA: TGTGCCAGCAGTGGTATGGGCAAGGAGCAGTTCTTC.